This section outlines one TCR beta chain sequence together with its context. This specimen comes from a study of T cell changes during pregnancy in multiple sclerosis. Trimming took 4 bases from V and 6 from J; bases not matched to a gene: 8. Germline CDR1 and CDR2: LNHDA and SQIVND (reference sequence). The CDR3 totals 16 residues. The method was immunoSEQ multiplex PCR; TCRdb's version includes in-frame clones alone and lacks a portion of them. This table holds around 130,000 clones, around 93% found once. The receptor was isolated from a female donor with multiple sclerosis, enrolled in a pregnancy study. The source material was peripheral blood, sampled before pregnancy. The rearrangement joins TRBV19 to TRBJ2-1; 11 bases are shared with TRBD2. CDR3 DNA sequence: TGTGCCAGTAGTACAACTAGCGGGGGCCTTAGCAATGAGCAGTTCTTC. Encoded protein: CASSTTSGGLSNEQFF.